This T cell receptor beta chain derives from a study of OX40 agonist ivuxolimab in advanced cancers. In terms of the full investigation: Ivuxolimab was a fully human IgG2 agonistic monoclonal antibody targeting the costimulatory receptor OX40 (CD134). Patients were allowed to have had prior anti-PD-1, anti-PD-L1 or anti-CTLA-4 therapy, and approximately 40% of the dose-escalation patients had been treated with checkpoint inhibitors. The purpose of peripheral TCRbeta sequencing was to test whether ivuxolimab changed TCR sequence diversity and led to clonal T-cell expansion. The paper describes the monotherapy dose-escalation part (N of about 47 patients) of the phase I trial of ivuxolimab. Among the approximately 50 dose-escalation patients, around 19 had hepatocellular carcinoma, approximately 15 melanoma, 9 renal cell carcinoma and 9 head and neck cancer. Intravenous ivuxolimab was administered to patients every 2 weeks at six dose levels: 0.01, 0.1, 0.3, 1.5, 3 and 10 mg/kg. Partial responses occurred in three dose-escalation patients: two with cutaneous melanoma and one with hepatocellular carcinoma. A male proportion of 82.7% and a mean age of 60 years, ranging from 23 to 79, were recorded for the dose-escalation cohort. What the work shows at the level of the full study, not this receptor alone: In partial responders in the 0.1-3.0 mg/kg groups, normalized peripheral clonal expansion was found to be among the lowest, especially among CD8+ T cells. Clonal expansion of both CD4+ and CD8+ blood T cells was observed from baseline to week 6 at doses 0.1 to 3.0 mg/kg. The antigen specificity of the peripheral T cells that underwent clonal expansion was not determined. After ivuxolimab, CD8+ T cells had more expanded clones than CD4+ T cells on average. Low levels of normalized T-cell clonal expansion were also shown by some nonresponding patients.

Points on this clone: What antigen it recognizes has not been identified. Base qualities are missing; no much larger clone stands one base away.

Genomic DNA was isolated from the sorted cells so that the TCRbeta CDR3 region could be sequenced. TCRbeta CDR3 regions were sequenced using the immunoSEQ Assay. Not all clones reach the TCRdb copy of this immuneACCESS table, which keeps in-frame sequences only. Checked studies attribute under half of the gap to unresolved V genes and leave the rest unexplained. This sample comprises tens of thousands of clones, roughly four fifths of them detected only once. The ten top clones hold nearly 0.7% of the sample. Patients with autoimmune disease history or receiving systemic immunosuppression were excluded from the trial. In every dose cohort, peripheral blood was drawn for TCR sequencing at baseline, cycle 4 day 1, and cycle 7 day 1. The samples were drawn from a first-in-human, open-label, multicenter phase I dose-escalation trial of ivuxolimab. Adults with locally advanced or metastatic head and neck squamous cell, hepatocellular, melanoma or renal cell carcinoma were enrolled in the trial. Before TCR sequencing, CD4+ T cells and CD8+ T cells were sorted from peripheral blood as separate populations.

The CDR3 contains 15 residues, cysteine and phenylalanine counted. Only CDR3 DNA is held: 45 bases, read in frame from base 1. The germline V gene encodes CDR1 ENHRY and CDR2 SYGVKD. Cut back by 6 bases and 0 bases, the V and J ends lie 14 bases apart. The sequences come from CD4+ or CD8+ T cells sorted from blood, collected in a trial of the OX40 agonist ivuxolimab. Here the chain combines TRBV10-3 and TRBJ1-1; perhaps TRBD1 is the D gene, with 6 bases matching. The TCR sequence derives from an adult with an advanced solid tumor such as melanoma, head and neck, liver or kidney cancer. The CDR3 amino acid sequence is: CAIRASGTLNTEAFF. Read as DNA, the sequence is TGTGCCATCAGGGCCTCCGGGACATTGAACACTGAAGCTTTCTTT.